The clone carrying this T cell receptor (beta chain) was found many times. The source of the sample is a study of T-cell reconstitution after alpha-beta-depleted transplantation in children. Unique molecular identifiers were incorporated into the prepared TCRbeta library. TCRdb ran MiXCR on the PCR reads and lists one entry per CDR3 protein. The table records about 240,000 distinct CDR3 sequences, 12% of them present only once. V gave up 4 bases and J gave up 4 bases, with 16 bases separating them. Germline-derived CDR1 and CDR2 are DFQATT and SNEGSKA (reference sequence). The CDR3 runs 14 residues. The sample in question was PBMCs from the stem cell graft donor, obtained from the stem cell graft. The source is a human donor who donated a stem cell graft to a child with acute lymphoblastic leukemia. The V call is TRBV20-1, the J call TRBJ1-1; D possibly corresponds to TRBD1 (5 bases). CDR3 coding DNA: TGCAGTGCTAAAACGGGCGGGGGTAGCACTGAAGCTTTCTTT. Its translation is CSAKTGGGSTEAFF.